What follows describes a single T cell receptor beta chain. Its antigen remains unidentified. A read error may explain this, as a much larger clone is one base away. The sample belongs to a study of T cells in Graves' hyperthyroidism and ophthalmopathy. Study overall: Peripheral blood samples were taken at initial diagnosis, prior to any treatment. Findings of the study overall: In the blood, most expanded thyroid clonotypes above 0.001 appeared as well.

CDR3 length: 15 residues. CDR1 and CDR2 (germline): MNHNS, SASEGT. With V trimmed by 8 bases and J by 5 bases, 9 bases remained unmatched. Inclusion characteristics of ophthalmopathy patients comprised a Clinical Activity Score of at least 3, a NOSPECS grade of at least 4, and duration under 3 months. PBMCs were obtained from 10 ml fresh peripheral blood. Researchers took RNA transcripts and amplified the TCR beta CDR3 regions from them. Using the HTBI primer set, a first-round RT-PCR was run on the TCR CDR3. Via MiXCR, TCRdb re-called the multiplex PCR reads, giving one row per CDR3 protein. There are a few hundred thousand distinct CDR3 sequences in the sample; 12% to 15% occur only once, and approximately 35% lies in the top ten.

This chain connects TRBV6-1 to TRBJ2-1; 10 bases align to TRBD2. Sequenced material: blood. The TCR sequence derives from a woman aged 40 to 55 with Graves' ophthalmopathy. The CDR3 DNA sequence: TGTGCCAGCTCCCGGGACCTAGCGGGAGACAATGAGCAGTTCTTC. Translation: CASSRDLAGDNEQFF.